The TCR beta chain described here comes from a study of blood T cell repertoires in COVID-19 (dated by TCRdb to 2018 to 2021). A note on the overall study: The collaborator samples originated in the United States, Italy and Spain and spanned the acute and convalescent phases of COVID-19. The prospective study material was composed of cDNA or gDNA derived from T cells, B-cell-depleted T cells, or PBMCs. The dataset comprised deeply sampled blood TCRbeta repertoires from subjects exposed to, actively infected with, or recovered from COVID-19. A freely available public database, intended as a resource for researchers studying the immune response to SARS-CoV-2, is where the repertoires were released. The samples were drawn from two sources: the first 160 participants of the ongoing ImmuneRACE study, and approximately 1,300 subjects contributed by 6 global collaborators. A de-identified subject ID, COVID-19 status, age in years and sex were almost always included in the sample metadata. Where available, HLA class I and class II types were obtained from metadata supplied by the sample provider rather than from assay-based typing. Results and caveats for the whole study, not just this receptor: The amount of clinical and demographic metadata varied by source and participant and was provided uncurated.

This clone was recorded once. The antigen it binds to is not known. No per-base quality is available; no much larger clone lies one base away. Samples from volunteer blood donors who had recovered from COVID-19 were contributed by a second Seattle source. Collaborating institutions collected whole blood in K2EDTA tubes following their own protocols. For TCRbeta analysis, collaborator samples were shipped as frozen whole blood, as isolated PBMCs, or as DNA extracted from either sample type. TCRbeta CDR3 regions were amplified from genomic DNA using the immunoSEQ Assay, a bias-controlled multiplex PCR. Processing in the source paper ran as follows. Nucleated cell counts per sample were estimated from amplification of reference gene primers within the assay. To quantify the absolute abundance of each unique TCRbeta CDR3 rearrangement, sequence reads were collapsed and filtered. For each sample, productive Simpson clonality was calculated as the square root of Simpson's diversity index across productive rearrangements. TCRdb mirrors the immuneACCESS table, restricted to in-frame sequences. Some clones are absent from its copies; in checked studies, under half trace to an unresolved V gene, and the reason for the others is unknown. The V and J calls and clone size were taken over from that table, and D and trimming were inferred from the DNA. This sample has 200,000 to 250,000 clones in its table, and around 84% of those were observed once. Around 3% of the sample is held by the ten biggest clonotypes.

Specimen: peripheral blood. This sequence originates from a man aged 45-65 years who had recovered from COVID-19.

This receptor carries the CDR3 CASSPRRTGNTQYF. The DNA sequence follows: TGTGCCAGCTCACCACGCAGGACGGGAAATACGCAGTATTTT. In this chain, TRBV18 is recombined with TRBJ2-3; possibly the D gene is TRBD2, per 5 matching bases. The V end loses 1 base and the J end loses 7 bases, and a stretch of 12 bases separates them. The CDR3 sequence holds 14 residues, the cysteine and phenylalanine included. Kept here is only the CDR3 DNA, which spans 42 bases and is read in frame from base 1. The germline V gene provides CDR1 KGHSH and CDR2 LQKENI.